A selection of T cell receptor beta chains follows, all from one sample in a study of metastatic and nonmetastatic thyroid tumors. TCRdb re-called clones from the PCR reads using MiXCR. In the table there are 35,000 to 55,000 clones, 3% to 3.5% of which are singletons. Input material: blood. The receptors were gathered from a female donor with papillary thyroid cancer or a benign thyroid nodule (not recorded which). Some clones in this sample may be carry-over from other donors' samples. Both conserved end residues are part of each CDR3. A row's size may be missing; if present it is once, few, many or a size class.

V gene,CDR3 length,clone size,CDR3 protein
TRBV5-1,16,few,CASSLAGTPNTGELFF
TRBV20-1,16,few,CSAMGLAGLGGNEQFF
TRBV20-1,13,many,CSARGGPPYEQYF
TRBV12-3/TRBV12-4,13,many,CASKFAGNTEAFF
TRBV4-1,14,many,CASSQDTLPDGYTF
TRBV2,15,many,CASSERQNPKNIQYF
TRBV28,15,few,CASSFLRGRGDEQFF
TRBV6-1,13,NA,CASSEVPTDTQYF
TRBV6-1,15,many,CASTGSGNLLGGYTF
TRBV6-1,14,many,CASRGTPNTGELFF
TRBV7-8,17,NA,CASSAHLGVRGTGELFF
TRBV10-1,15,few,CASSKPQGGDTEAFF
TRBV30,15,NA,CAWSVRGGFNEKLFF
TRBV12-3/TRBV12-4,16,many,CASRWTSGRARYEQYF
TRBV6-1,14,many,CATGAGPRGSPLHF
TRBV6-1,16,NA,CASIEVTLGTAYGYTF
TRBV6-1,16,NA,CASSDPAVPSTDTQYF
TRBV24-1,15,NA,CATSDSGKVNTEAFF
TRBV6-2/TRBV6-3,13,NA,CASTGGSGNTMYF
TRBV5-1,15,NA,CASSTVGRSYNEQFF
TRBV10-1,14,NA,CASSVGGPQETQYF
TRBV5-1,15,few,CASSLVAGGTGELFF
TRBV20-1,17,many,CSARDHGRKRGYNEQFF
TRBV19,14,NA,CASGTQGSNQPQHF
TRBV7-2,13,many,CASSLGFADTQYF
TRBV18,17,many,CASSPNRLATNTGELFF
TRBV30,14,many,CAWSKGNSGNTIYF
TRBV6-1,14,many,CASSEANSNNEQFF
TRBV5-1,14,NA,CASSSRGRGYEQYF
TRBV24-1,17,many,CATSDFAFGSSYNEQFF
TRBV28,16,NA,CASSLETGYSNQPQHF
TRBV28,14,many,CASSPGPLNTEAFF
TRBV24-1,12,few,CATSPGVSGYTF
TRBV6-2/TRBV6-3,15,many,CASSSRTSGSVLQYF
TRBV19,15,once,CASSPSSTHNSPLHF